A single sample gave rise to the 22 T cell receptor beta chains below, sequenced in a study of persistence of HIV-infected CD4 T cells. This was the immunoSEQ version 4 assay in survey mode. Repertoires were generated with immunoSEQ multiplex PCR, while TCRdb's copy carries only in-frame clones and drops some. There are about 51,000 clones in the sample; around 90% occur only once, and approximately 3.2% lies in the top ten. Cells were stimulated nonspecifically with anti-CD3/anti-CD28 magnetic beads. Responding CD4+ T cells were sorted by upregulation of both CD40 ligand and CD69. These receptors lack a known antigen. The material sequenced was CD4+ T cells sorted from PBMCs after 18-hour stimulation, taken from a patient who received antiretroviral therapy. These receptors all come from an adult woman with HIV who was CMV-seropositive.

V usage is TRBV9 and J usage is TRBJ2-5, with 7 bases lining up with TRBD2. This CDR3 is 14 amino acids long. V trimming: 3 bases; J trimming: 2 bases; junction bases outside the gene matches: 4. Germline V gene lookup returns CDR1 SGDLS and CDR2 YYNGEE. CDR3 bases: TGTGCCAGCAGCGGAGGGACTAATCAAGAGACCCAGTACTTC. It is translated as CASSGGTNQETQYF. Filled out from reference TRBV9 and TRBJ2-5, the complete variable domain reads DSGVTQTPKHLITATGQRVTLRCSPRSGDLSVYWYQQSLDQGLQFLIQYYNGEERAKGNILERFSAQQFPDLHSELNLSSLELGDSALYFCASSGGTNQETQYFGPGTRLLVL.

The chain employs TRBV10-3 and TRBJ2-2; D unresolved. Per germline, CDR1 ENHRY and CDR2 SYGVKD. This CDR3 comprises 14 residues. The V gene lost 11 bases and the J gene lost 5 bases, with 18 bases spanning the gap. Written as DNA, the CDR3 is TGTGCCGCAGCCCAGGCGGTAACTACCGGGGAGCTGTTTTTT. Its protein is CAAAQAVTTGELFF.

This rearrangement joins TRBV28 to TRBJ2-5; a possible D gene is TRBD1 (5 bases). The ends were cut back, 2 bases at V and 5 bases at J, with 12 bases in the middle. The germline V gene encodes CDR1 MDHEN and CDR2 SYDVKM. CDR3 length: 14 residues. Here the CDR3 reads CASSLTQGRETQYF. CDR3 coding DNA: TGTGCCAGCAGTTTAACGCAGGGCAGGGAGACCCAGTACTTC.

The chain employs TRBV7-8 and TRBJ2-2; D call uncertain. In germline, CDR1 is SGHVS, CDR2 FQNEAQ. Deletions cut 2 bases from V and 0 bases from J, with 16 bases between. The CDR3 has 18 residues. CDR3 region: CASSLLGLKLTNTGELFF. The CDR3 region has the DNA TGTGCCAGCAGCTTATTAGGTCTCAAACTTACGAACACCGGGGAGCTGTTTTTT.

This clone was found once. This chain joins TRBV7-9 and TRBJ1-1, with 7 bases lining up with TRBD1. After removal of 5 bases from V and 3 bases from J, the junction contained 9 bases not matched to a gene. Germline loops: CDR1 SEHNR, CDR2 FQNEAQ (reference sequence). This CDR3 contains 15 residues. CDR3: CASSTRQGRHTEAFF. The CDR3 DNA is TGTGCCAGCAGCACCCGACAGGGTAGGCACACTGAAGCTTTCTTT.

The chain uses TRBV6-5 and TRBJ1-4; D remains unclear. Germline CDR1 reads MNHEY; CDR2 reads SVGAGI. This CDR3 contains 14 residues. Trimming cost V 6 bases and J 4 bases, with 12 bases left between them. The chain's CDR3 is CASRPAGSNEKLFF. DNA of the CDR3: TGTGCCAGCAGGCCGGCCGGGAGTAATGAAAAACTGTTTTTT.

The chain carries TRBV2 and TRBJ1-1, with TRBD1 as a possible D gene (6 bases). V lost 3 bases, J lost 9 bases, and 17 bases lay in between. Germline CDR1 and CDR2: SNHLY and FYNNEI. The CDR3 is 14 residues long. CDR3 DNA: TGTGCCAGCAGTGAGCTACAGGGTAGCCCGAAAGCTTTCTTT. This sequence encodes CASSELQGSPKAFF.

J is TRBJ2-1 and V is TRBV5-1, with D unclear. V gave up 0 bases and J gave up 0 bases, with 4 bases separating them. The CDR3 consists of 14 residues. Germline values: CDR1 SGHRS, CDR2 YFSETQ. The CDR3 spells CASSLGDSYNEQFF. The CDR3 nucleotides are TGCGCCAGCAGCTTGGGAGACTCCTACAATGAGCAGTTCTTC. Supplemented by reference TRBV5-1 and TRBJ2-1, the full variable domain reads KAGVTQTPRYLIKTRGQQVTLSCSPISGHRSVSWYQQTPGQGLQFLFEYFSETQRNKGNFPGRFSGRQFSNSRSEMNVSTLELGDSALYLCASSLGDSYNEQFFGPGTRLTVL.

The V call is TRBV3-1 (or the pseudogene TRBV3-2), the J call TRBJ2-1; the D is unclear. The CDR3 is made up of 12 amino acids. V was shortened by 1 base and J by 8 bases, with 6 bases between the two germline ends. CDR1 and CDR2 from the germline V gene are LGHDT and YNNKEL (reference sequence). CDR3 sequence: CASSQVGYEQFF. CDR3 DNA sequence: TGTGCCAGCAGCCAAGTAGGATATGAGCAGTTCTTC.

The rearrangement links TRBV7-8 to TRBJ2-1; 12 bases match TRBD2. V was pared by 3 bases and J by 0 bases, with 3 bases of the junction left unmatched. The CDR3 totals 17 residues. Germline V gene sequence: CDR1 SGHVS, CDR2 FQNEAQ. The chain's CDR3 is CASSFLAGGVSYNEQFF. In DNA, the CDR3 is TGTGCCAGCAGCTTTCTAGCGGGGGGGGTCTCCTACAATGAGCAGTTCTTC.

The chain has TRBV18 and TRBJ1-4, with 8 bases aligning to TRBD1. V was pared by 1 base and J by 6 bases, with 13 bases of the junction left unmatched. The CDR3 loop spans 18 amino acids. CDR1 is KGHSH and CDR2 is LQKENI in the germline V gene. CDR3 residues: CASSPQTVVLRGHEKLFF. The CDR3 DNA sequence: TGTGCCAGCTCACCACAGACCGTCGTCCTCAGGGGGCATGAAAAACTGTTTTTT.

This sequence joins TRBV24-1 and TRBJ1-2; D gene uncertain. Trimming left V 0 bases short and J 4 bases short, with 2 bases between. CDR3 length equals 12 residues. Looked up from germline, CDR1 is KGHDR and CDR2 is SFDVKD. CDR3 region: CATSDLAYGYTF. CDR3 nucleotide sequence: TGTGCCACCAGTGATTTGGCCTATGGCTACACCTTC.

The rearrangement uses TRBV9 and TRBJ2-1; 9 nucleotides line up with TRBD2. The V and J ends lost 4 bases and 6 bases, in that order; junction bases with no gene match: 5. The germline V gene has CDR1 SGDLS and CDR2 YYNGEE. The CDR3 contains 14 residues. The CDR3 DNA sequence: TGTGCCAGCAGCCTGGGACTAGCTGGCAATGAGCAGTTCTTC. It codes for CASSLGLAGNEQFF.

The V and J genes are TRBV18 and TRBJ2-3; D uncertain. Germline V CDR1 and CDR2: KGHSH, LQKENI. Trimming removed 4 bases from V and 6 bases from J, with 14 bases in between. The CDR3 is 14 residues long. The DNA of the CDR3 is TGTGCCAGCTCACAGACACCCCTGTTTGATACGCAGTATTTT. It codes for CASSQTPLFDTQYF.

The V and J genes are TRBV5-5 and TRBJ2-3; 8 positions match TRBD2. The length of the CDR3 is 18 residues. Germline CDR1 reads SGHKS; CDR2 reads YYEKEE (reference sequence). Trimming took 4 bases from V and 5 from J; bases not matched to a gene: 18. The DNA for the CDR3 is TGTGCCAGCAGCCGTTATTTGCGGGAGGCCTACCCGGGAGATACGCAGTATTTT. Its translation is CASSRYLREAYPGDTQYF.

This clone was detected only a few times. This chain links TRBV18 with TRBJ1-5, with 7 bases matching TRBD1. Germline CDR1 and CDR2: KGHSH and LQKENI. V lost 8 bases to trimming and J lost 6 bases; unmatched junction nucleotides: 4. There are 12 residues in the CDR3. The chain's CDR3 is CASATGAQPQHF. The CDR3, as DNA: TGTGCCAGCGCTACAGGGGCTCAGCCCCAGCATTTT.

CDR3 in DNA: TGTGCCAGCAGTGAACGGAGAACTAATGAGCAGTTCTTC. Translated: CASSERRTNEQFF. This rearrangement joins TRBV2 to TRBJ2-1; D not resolved. V lost 2 bases and J lost 7, with 9 bases in between. This CDR3 has 13 residues. Per germline, CDR1 SNHLY and CDR2 FYNNEI.

The table lists this clone with a count of one. The rearrangement uses TRBV27 and TRBJ2-1, with TRBD1 matching 7 bases. After removal of 2 bases from V and 2 bases from J, the junction contained 0 bases not matched to a gene. Per germline, CDR1 MNHEY and CDR2 SMNVEV (reference sequence). CDR3 length: 14 residues. The DNA for the CDR3 is TGTGCCAGCAGTTTAAGGGGGCCCTACAATGAGCAGTTCTTC. Translating it yields CASSLRGPYNEQFF.

This chain uses TRBV25-1 with TRBJ1-3, with D possibly TRBD1 on 5 matching bases. Looked up from germline, CDR1 is MGHDK and CDR2 is SYGVNS. This CDR3 contains 18 residues. The V end was cut by 2 bases, the J end by 0 bases, with 17 bases between. The CDR3 region is CASSELGGAGSSGNTIYF. The CDR3 DNA is TGTGCCAGCAGTGAACTCGGCGGTGCAGGGAGCTCTGGAAACACCATATATTTT.

The chain has TRBV25-1 and TRBJ2-3; 7 bases are shared with TRBD2. CDR3 length equals 15 residues. The junction had 5 bases not matched to a gene; V was cut back by 0 bases and J by 5 bases. The germline gives CDR1 MGHDK, CDR2 SYGVNS. CDR3 loop: CASSEYRGGGDTQYF. The CDR3, as DNA: TGTGCCAGCAGTGAATACAGAGGCGGGGGAGATACGCAGTATTTT.

The rearrangement links TRBV2 to TRBJ2-2; D is unclear. The CDR3 is 15 amino acids. Germline lookup yields CDR1 SNHLY and CDR2 FYNNEI. V was trimmed by 4 bases and J by 5 bases, leaving 14 bases between them. The CDR3 coding sequence is TGTGCCAGCAGTGTTGGTAAATCTTCTACCGGGGAGCTGTTTTTT. It encodes CASSVGKSSTGELFF.

Only a few counts were recorded for this clone. The rearrangement links TRBV24-1 to TRBJ2-7, with TRBD2 identical over 8 bases. The V and J ends lost 3 bases and 4 bases, in that order; junction bases with no gene match: 7. Per germline, CDR1 KGHDR and CDR2 SFDVKD. This CDR3 spans 15 amino acids. CDR3 residues: CATSDGAGGSYEQYF. The CDR3 DNA reads TGTGCCACCAGTGATGGGGCGGGGGGCTCATACGAGCAGTACTTC.